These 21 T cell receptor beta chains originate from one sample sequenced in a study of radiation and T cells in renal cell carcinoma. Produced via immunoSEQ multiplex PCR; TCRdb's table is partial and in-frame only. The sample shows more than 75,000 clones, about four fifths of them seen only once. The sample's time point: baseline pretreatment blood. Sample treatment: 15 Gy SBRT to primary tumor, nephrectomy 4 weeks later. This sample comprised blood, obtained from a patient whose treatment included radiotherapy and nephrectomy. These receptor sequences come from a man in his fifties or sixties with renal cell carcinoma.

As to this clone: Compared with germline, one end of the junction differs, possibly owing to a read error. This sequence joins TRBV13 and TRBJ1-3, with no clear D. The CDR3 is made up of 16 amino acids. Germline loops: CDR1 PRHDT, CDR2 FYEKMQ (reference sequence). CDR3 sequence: CASSLGPATSGNTIYF. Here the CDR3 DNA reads TGTGCCAGCAGCCTAGGCCCGGCTACTTCTGGAAACACCATATATTTT.

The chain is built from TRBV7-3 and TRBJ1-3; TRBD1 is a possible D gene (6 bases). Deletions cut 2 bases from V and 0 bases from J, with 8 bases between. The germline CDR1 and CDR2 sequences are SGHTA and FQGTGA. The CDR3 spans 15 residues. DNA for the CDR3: TGTGCCAGCAGCTTAGAAGGGGGCTCTGGAAACACCATATATTTT. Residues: CASSLEGGSGNTIYF.

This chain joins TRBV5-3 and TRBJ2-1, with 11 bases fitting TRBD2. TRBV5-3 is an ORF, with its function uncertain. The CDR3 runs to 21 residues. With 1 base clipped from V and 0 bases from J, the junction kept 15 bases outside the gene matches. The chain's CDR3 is CARSLLILAGGPLDSYNEQFF. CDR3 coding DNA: TGTGCCAGAAGCTTGTTGATCCTAGCGGGAGGCCCCCTGGACTCCTACAATGAGCAGTTCTTC.

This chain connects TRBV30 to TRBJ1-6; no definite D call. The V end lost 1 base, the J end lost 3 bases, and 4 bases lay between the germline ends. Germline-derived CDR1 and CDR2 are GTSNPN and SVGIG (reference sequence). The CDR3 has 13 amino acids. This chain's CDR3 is CAWSGDYNSPLHF. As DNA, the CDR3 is TGTGCCTGGAGTGGTGACTATAATTCACCCCTCCACTTT.

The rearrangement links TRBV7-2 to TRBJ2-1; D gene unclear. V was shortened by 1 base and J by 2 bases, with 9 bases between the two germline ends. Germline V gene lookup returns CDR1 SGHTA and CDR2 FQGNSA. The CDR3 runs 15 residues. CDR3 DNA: TGTGCCAGCAGCTTAGATCCAGGAGCCTACAATGAGCAGTTCTTC. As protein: CASSLDPGAYNEQFF.

The DNA of the CDR3 is TGTGCCAGCAGTGAAGGGGACAGGAACACCGGGGAGCTGTTTTTT. Translating gives CASSEGDRNTGELFF. This sequence joins TRBV25-1 and TRBJ2-2, with 7 bases matching TRBD1. Looked up from germline, CDR1 is MGHDK and CDR2 is SYGVNS. This CDR3 comprises 15 residues. Unmatched junction bases numbered 1, after V lost 2 bases and J lost 1 base.

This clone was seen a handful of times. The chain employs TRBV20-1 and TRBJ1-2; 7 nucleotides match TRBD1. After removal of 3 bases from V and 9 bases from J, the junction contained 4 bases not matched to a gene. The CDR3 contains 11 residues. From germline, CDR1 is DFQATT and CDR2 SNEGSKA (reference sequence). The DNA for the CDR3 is TGCAGTGCTAGGACAGGGCAGAGCTACACCTTC. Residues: CSARTGQSYTF.

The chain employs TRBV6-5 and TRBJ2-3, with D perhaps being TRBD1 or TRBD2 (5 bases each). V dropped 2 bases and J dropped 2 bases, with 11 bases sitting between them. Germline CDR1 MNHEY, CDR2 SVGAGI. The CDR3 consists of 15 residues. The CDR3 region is CASSYGGTYTDTQYF. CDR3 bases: TGTGCCAGCAGTTACGGTGGGACCTACACAGATACGCAGTATTTT.

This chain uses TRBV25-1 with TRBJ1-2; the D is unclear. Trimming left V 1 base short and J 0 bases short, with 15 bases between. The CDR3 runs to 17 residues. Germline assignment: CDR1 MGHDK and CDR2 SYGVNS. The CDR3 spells CASSESLGVGANYGYTF. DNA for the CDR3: TGTGCCAGCAGTGAATCCCTTGGTGTAGGAGCTAACTATGGCTACACCTTC.

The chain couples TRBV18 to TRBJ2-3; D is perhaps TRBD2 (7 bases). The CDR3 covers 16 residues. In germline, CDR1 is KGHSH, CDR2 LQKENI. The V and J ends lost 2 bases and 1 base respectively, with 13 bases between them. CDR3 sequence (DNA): TGTGCCAGCTCACCATCAAGGGGGGGAGGCACAGATACGCAGTATTTT. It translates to CASSPSRGGGTDTQYF.

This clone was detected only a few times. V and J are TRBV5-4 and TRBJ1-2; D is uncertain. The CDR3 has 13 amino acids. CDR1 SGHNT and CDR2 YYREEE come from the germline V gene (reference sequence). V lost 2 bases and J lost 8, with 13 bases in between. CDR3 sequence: CASSFSGVGGYTF. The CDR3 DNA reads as TGTGCCAGCAGCTTCAGCGGGGTAGGCGGCTACACCTTC.

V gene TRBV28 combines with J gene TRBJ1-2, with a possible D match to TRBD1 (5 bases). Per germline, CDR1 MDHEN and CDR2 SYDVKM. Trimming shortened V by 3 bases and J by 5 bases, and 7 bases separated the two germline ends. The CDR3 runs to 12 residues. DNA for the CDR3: TGTGCCAGCAGTTTCAGACAGTATGGCTACACCTTC. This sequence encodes CASSFRQYGYTF.

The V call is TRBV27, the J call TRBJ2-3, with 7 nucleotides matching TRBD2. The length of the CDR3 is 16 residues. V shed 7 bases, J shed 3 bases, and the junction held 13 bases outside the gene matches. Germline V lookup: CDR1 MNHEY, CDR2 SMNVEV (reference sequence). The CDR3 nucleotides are TGTGCCAGCACGCCCCTGGGAGTTAGCGGGACAGATACGCAGTATTTT. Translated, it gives CASTPLGVSGTDTQYF.

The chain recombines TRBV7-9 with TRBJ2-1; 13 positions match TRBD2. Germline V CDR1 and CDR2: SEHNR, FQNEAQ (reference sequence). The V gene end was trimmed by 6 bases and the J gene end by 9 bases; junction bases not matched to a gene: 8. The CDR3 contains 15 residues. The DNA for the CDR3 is TGTGCCAGCAGAGGACTAGCGGGAGCGGGCAGTGAGCAGTTCTTC. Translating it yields CASRGLAGAGSEQFF.

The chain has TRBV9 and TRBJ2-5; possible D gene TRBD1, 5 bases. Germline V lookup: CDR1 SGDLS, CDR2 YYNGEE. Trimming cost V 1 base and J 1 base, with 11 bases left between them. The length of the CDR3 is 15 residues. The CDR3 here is CASSVRSTGQETQYF. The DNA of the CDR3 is TGTGCCAGCAGCGTAAGGTCTACAGGCCAAGAGACCCAGTACTTC.

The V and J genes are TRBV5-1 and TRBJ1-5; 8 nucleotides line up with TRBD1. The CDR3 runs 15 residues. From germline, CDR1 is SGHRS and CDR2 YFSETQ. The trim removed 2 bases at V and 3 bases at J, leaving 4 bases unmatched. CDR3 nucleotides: TGCGCCAGCAGCTTCGGGACAGGTCTCAATCAGCCCCAGCATTTT. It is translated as CASSFGTGLNQPQHF.

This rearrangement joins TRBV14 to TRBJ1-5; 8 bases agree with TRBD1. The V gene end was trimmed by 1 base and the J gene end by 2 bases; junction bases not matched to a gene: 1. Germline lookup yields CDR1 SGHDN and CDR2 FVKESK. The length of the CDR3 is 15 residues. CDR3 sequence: CASSQVDRGNQPQHF. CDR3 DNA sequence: TGTGCCAGCAGCCAAGTGGACAGGGGCAATCAGCCCCAGCATTTT.

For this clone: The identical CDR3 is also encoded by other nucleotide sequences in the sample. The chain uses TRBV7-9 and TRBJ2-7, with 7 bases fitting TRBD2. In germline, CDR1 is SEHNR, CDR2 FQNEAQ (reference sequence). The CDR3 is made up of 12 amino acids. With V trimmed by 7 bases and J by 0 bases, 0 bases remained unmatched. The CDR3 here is CASTSGSYEQYF. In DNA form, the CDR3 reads TGTGCCAGCACTAGCGGCTCCTACGAGCAGTACTTC.

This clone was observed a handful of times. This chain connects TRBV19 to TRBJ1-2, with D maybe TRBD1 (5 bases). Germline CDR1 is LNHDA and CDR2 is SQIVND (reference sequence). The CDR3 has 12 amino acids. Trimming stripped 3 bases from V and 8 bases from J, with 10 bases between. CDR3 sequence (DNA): TGTGCCAGTAGTATGCAGGGAGAAGGCTACACCTTC. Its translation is CASSMQGEGYTF.

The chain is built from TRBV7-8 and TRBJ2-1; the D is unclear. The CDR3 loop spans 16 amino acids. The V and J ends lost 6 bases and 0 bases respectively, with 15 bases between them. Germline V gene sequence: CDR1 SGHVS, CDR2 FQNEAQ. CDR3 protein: CASRSARTSSYNEQFF. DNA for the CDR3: TGTGCCAGCAGGTCCGCTAGAACGAGCTCCTACAATGAGCAGTTCTTC.

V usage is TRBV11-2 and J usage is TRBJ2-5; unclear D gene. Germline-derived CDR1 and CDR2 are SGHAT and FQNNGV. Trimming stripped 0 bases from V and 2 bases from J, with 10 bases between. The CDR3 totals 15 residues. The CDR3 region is CASSLEVWGQETQYF. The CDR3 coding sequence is TGTGCCAGCAGCTTAGAGGTGTGGGGACAAGAGACCCAGTACTTC.